These 25 T cell receptor beta chains were all obtained from the same sample, sequenced in a study of blood T cell repertoires in COVID-19. Libraries were prepared by immunoSEQ multiplex PCR; TCRdb keeps only in-frame clonotypes and omits some of them. The table records roughly 160,000 clones, 88% of them present only once. The source material was peripheral blood. These receptors were obtained from a man aged 45-65 years who had recovered from COVID-19.

This chain connects TRBV12-5 to TRBJ2-5; TRBD1 aligns across 7 bases. V shed 5 bases, J shed 5 bases, and the junction held 11 bases outside the gene matches. The germline CDR1 and CDR2 sequences are LGHNT and FRNRAP. There are 15 residues in the CDR3. Here the CDR3 reads CASGRLGQPGETQYF. CDR3 sequence (DNA): TGTGCTAGTGGTCGTTTGGGACAGCCTGGGGAGACCCAGTACTTC.

This clone showed up just once. This chain links TRBV11-2 with TRBJ2-7; TRBD1 aligns across 9 bases. In germline, CDR1 is SGHAT, CDR2 FQNNGV. The trim removed 2 bases at V and 0 bases at J, leaving 2 bases unmatched. This CDR3 has 15 residues. In nucleotides, the CDR3 is TGTGCCAGCAGCTTACTGGGACAGGGCTCCTACGAGCAGTACTTC. It codes for CASSLLGQGSYEQYF.

The J gene is TRBJ2-2, the V gene TRBV23-1; tentatively, D is TRBD2 (5 bases). TRBV23-1 is identified as an open reading frame with a role that is uncertain. The CDR3 runs to 14 residues. V lost 4 bases and J 6 bases, leaving 12 bases between the germline ends. The CDR3 region is CASSPPTEAGELFF. DNA of the CDR3: TGCGCCAGCAGTCCCCCCACGGAGGCCGGGGAGCTGTTTTTT.

This rearrangement joins TRBV19 to TRBJ1-1; no definite D call. Germline CDR1 reads LNHDA; CDR2 reads SQIVND (reference sequence). V gave up 8 bases and J gave up 4 bases, with 11 bases separating them. This CDR3 contains 12 residues. The CDR3 reads CASLYRSTEAFF. Here the CDR3 DNA reads TGTGCCAGTCTCTATAGGAGCACTGAAGCTTTCTTT.

The V call is TRBV6-6, the J call TRBJ1-2; D is uncertain. CDR1 and CDR2 from the germline V gene are MNHNY and SVGAGI (reference sequence). Trimming took 6 bases from V and 1 from J, leaving 6 bases between them. The CDR3 length is 12 residues. The CDR3 is CASRRDNYGYTF. In nucleotides, the CDR3 is TGTGCCAGCAGGCGGGATAACTATGGCTACACCTTC.

The rearrangement joins TRBV6-2 or TRBV6-3 to TRBJ2-7, with 9 bases lining up with TRBD1. V trimming: 5 bases; J trimming: 3 bases; junction bases outside the gene matches: 8. The CDR3 has 15 residues. The V gene's germline CDR1 is MNHEY and CDR2 SVGEGT. CDR3 DNA: TGTGCCAGCAGTCTTTTCGGGACAGGGAGCTACGAGCAGTACTTC. This encodes CASSLFGTGSYEQYF.

V is TRBV10-3 and J is TRBJ1-1; a weak D match, TRBD1 (6 bases). Trimming left V 3 bases short and J 1 base short, with 12 bases between. The CDR3 length is 15 residues. Germline values: CDR1 ENHRY, CDR2 SYGVKD. The CDR3 loop reads CAISDPGQANTEAFF. The CDR3, as DNA: TGTGCCATCAGTGATCCGGGACAAGCGAACACTGAAGCTTTCTTT.

This clone was observed a single time. The V gene is TRBV7-8, the J gene TRBJ2-1, with 11 bases that match TRBD1. From germline, CDR1 is SGHVS and CDR2 FQNEAQ. V lost 1 base, J lost 7 bases, and 15 bases stayed unmatched. The CDR3 totals 19 residues. CDR3 loop: CASSLVPAARDRGGNEQFF. As DNA, the CDR3 is TGTGCCAGCAGCTTAGTACCCGCCGCCCGGGACAGGGGGGGAAATGAGCAGTTCTTC.

This clone was recorded only once. The J gene is TRBJ1-6, the V gene TRBV9; D unresolved. The CDR3 extends over 14 amino acids. Germline V gene lookup returns CDR1 SGDLS and CDR2 YYNGEE. V was trimmed by 3 bases and J by 7 bases, leaving 11 bases between them. For the CDR3, the DNA is TGTGCCAGCAGCGGACTCTTTACCAATTCACCCCTCCACTTT. It yields the protein CASSGLFTNSPLHF.

In this sample, this clone turned up a few times. This chain uses TRBV4-2 with TRBJ1-1; the match to TRBD1 covers 8 bases. This CDR3 has 15 amino acids. Per germline, CDR1 LGHNA and CDR2 YNFKEQ. The J segment lost 6 bases and the V segment lost 0 bases, leaving 6 bases of the junction unmatched. The CDR3 DNA follows: TGTGCCAGCAGCCAAGACGGGCAGGGGGCCGCTGAAGCTTTCTTT. This codes for CASSQDGQGAAEAFF.

This clone showed up just once. This chain uses TRBV11-1 with TRBJ1-1; a weak D match, TRBD1 (6 bases). CDR3 size: 15 residues. CDR1 SGHAT and CDR2 FQDESV come from the germline V gene (reference sequence). V lost 3 bases, J lost 7 bases, and 18 bases lay in between. The CDR3: CASSFSRGGAGEAFF. CDR3 DNA sequence: TGTGCCAGCAGCTTCTCTAGGGGGGGCGCCGGTGAAGCTTTCTTT.

The count of this clone is one. V gene TRBV30 combines with J gene TRBJ2-5; 10 bases fit TRBD2. V was clipped by 0 bases and J by 4 bases; unmatched bases: 5. This CDR3 is 15 amino acids long. The V gene's germline CDR1 is GTSNPN and CDR2 SVGIG (reference sequence). This chain's CDR3 is CAWSVRAGGPETQYF. CDR3 nucleotide sequence: TGTGCCTGGAGTGTACGAGCGGGGGGGCCAGAGACCCAGTACTTC.

The V and J genes are TRBV7-2 and TRBJ1-5, with D possibly being TRBD1 (6 bases). Germline values: CDR1 SGHTA, CDR2 FQGNSA. The CDR3 is 14 residues long. V dropped 3 bases and J dropped 7 bases, with 13 bases sitting between them. The CDR3 loop reads CASSFQGPGQPQHF. In DNA, the CDR3 is TGTGCCAGCAGCTTCCAGGGGCCAGGGCAGCCCCAGCATTTT.

In nucleotides, the CDR3 is TGCAGTGCTAGTCGGCAGCACACTACCACAGATACGCAGTATTTT. Its protein product is CSASRQHTTTDTQYF. The gene calls are TRBV20-1 and TRBJ2-3, with D hard to call. Germline CDR1 reads DFQATT; CDR2 reads SNEGSKA (reference sequence). V lost 3 bases and J 2 bases, leaving 15 bases between the germline ends. The CDR3 contains 15 residues.

In its sample, this clone was seen once. The chain carries TRBV6-5 and TRBJ2-7; 7 nucleotides align to TRBD1. CDR1 is MNHEY, CDR2 SVGAGI, per germline. This CDR3 has 15 amino acids. V was pared by 7 bases and J by 0 bases, with 9 bases of the junction left unmatched. The CDR3 DNA reads TGTGCCAGCACTTTATACCGGGACAGCTCCTACGAGCAGTACTTC. It is translated as CASTLYRDSSYEQYF.

The gene calls are TRBV29-1 and TRBJ2-7; 9 positions match TRBD1. This CDR3 is built from 13 residues. The J segment lost 3 bases and the V segment lost 6 bases, leaving 6 bases of the junction unmatched. The germline V gene has CDR1 SQVTM and CDR2 ANQGSEA. The CDR3 nucleotides are TGCAGCGTCAGCCGGGACAGGGACTACGAGCAGTACTTC. This sequence encodes CSVSRDRDYEQYF.

To note about this clone: The junction differs from germline at one of its ends, possibly a read error. The chain employs TRBV15 and TRBJ2-7; 7 nucleotides line up with TRBD2. Germline CDR1 LNHNV, CDR2 YYDKDF (reference sequence). This CDR3 comprises 13 residues. The CDR3 DNA is TGTGCCACCAGCAGAGATGGAGTGCGGGAGCGGTACTTC. Translating it yields CATSRDGVRERYF.

V and J are TRBV19 and TRBJ2-1; 11 bases are a match to TRBD1. In germline, CDR1 is LNHDA, CDR2 SQIVND (reference sequence). After removal of 5 bases from V and 5 bases from J, the junction contained 2 bases not matched to a gene. The CDR3 consists of 14 residues. CDR3 nucleotide sequence: TGTGCCAGTAGTGTGGACAGGGGGCACAATGAGCAGTTCTTC. Its protein product is CASSVDRGHNEQFF.

The gene calls are TRBV12-3 or TRBV12-4 and TRBJ2-5; TRBD1 aligns across 7 bases. This CDR3 comprises 13 residues. V gave up 6 bases and J gave up 5 bases; unmatched junction bases: 6. CDR3 residues: CASSRDSEETQYF. CDR3 sequence (DNA): TGTGCCAGCAGCCGGGACAGCGAGGAGACCCAGTACTTC.

The chain joins TRBV6-5 to TRBJ1-5; D is perhaps TRBD1 (6 bases). CDR1 and CDR2 from the germline V gene are MNHEY and SVGAGI. CDR3 length equals 14 residues. Trimming took 6 bases from V and 4 from J, leaving 13 bases between them. The chain's CDR3 is CASRLGQFNQPQHF. The CDR3 region has the DNA TGTGCCAGCAGGCTCGGACAGTTTAATCAGCCCCAGCATTTT.

The CDR3 DNA reads TGTGCCAGCAGCCAAGATGTGGGACTAGCGGGGGTGAGACACAATGAGCAGTTCTTC. It specifies CASSQDVGLAGVRHNEQFF. V is TRBV14 and J is TRBJ2-1; 14 nucleotides agree with TRBD2. CDR3 length: 19 residues. V trimming: 0 bases; J trimming: 5 bases; junction bases outside the gene matches: 9. Per the germline V gene, CDR1 is SGHDN and CDR2 is FVKESK.

The gene calls are TRBV28 and TRBJ1-2; D is unclear. This CDR3 comprises 15 residues. The V end was cut by 3 bases, the J end by 4 bases, with 15 bases between. Germline V gene sequence: CDR1 MDHEN, CDR2 SYDVKM. The CDR3: CASSFPLGMLYGYTF. In nucleotides, the CDR3 is TGTGCCAGCAGTTTTCCCCTAGGCATGCTCTATGGCTACACCTTC.

The V and J genes are TRBV7-2 and TRBJ2-3; no reliable D call. The CDR3 contains 13 residues. V shed 5 bases and J shed 5 bases, with 11 bases lying between them. Looked up from germline, CDR1 is SGHTA and CDR2 is FQGNSA. The CDR3 nucleotides read TGTGCCAGCAGCCACGGTGGCGGAGATACGCAGTATTTT. Amino acid sequence: CASSHGGGDTQYF.

The rearrangement uses TRBV6-5 and TRBJ2-3; 9 bases line up with TRBD1. The germline V gene encodes CDR1 MNHEY and CDR2 SVGAGI. This CDR3 is built from 12 residues. V was pared by 8 bases and J by 5 bases, with 2 bases of the junction left unmatched. The CDR3 spells CASWTGVDTQYF. The CDR3 region has the DNA TGTGCCAGCTGGACAGGGGTAGATACGCAGTATTTT.

This clone was recorded once. The chain links TRBV4-3 to TRBJ2-1; 7 positions agree with TRBD2. This CDR3 region has 17 residues. In germline, CDR1 is LGHNA, CDR2 YSLEER. Trimming at V came to 0 bases and at J to 0 bases, leaving 5 bases not matched to a gene. The CDR3, as DNA: TGCGCCAGCAGCCAAGATCTAGCGGCCAGCTCCTACAATGAGCAGTTCTTC. Residues: CASSQDLAASSYNEQFF.